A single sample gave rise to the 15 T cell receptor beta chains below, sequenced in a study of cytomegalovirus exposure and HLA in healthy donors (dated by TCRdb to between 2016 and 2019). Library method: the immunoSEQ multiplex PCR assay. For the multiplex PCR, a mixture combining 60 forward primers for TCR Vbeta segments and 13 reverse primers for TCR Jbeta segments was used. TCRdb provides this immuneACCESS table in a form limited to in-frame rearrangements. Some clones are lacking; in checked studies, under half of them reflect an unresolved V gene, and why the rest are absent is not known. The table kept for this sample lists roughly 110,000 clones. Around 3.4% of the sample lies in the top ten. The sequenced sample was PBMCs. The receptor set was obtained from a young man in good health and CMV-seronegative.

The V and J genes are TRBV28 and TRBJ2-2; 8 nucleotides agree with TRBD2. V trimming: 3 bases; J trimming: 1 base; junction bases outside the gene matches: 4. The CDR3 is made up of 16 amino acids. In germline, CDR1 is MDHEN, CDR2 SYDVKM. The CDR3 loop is CASSLPSGGNTGELFF. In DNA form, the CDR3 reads TGTGCCAGCAGTTTGCCCAGCGGGGGGAACACCGGGGAGCTGTTTTTT.

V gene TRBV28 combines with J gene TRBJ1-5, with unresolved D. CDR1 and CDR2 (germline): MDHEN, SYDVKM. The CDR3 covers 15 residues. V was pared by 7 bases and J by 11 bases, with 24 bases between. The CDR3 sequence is CASTSGLHRSRAQHF. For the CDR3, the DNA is TGTGCCAGCACCAGCGGACTCCATCGATCAAGGGCCCAGCATTTT.

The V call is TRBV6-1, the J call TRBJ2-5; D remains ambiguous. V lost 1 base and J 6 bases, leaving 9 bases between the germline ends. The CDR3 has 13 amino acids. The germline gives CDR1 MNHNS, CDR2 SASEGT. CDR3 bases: TGTGCCAGCAGTGAAGACCTACCTCAGACCCAGTACTTC. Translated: CASSEDLPQTQYF.

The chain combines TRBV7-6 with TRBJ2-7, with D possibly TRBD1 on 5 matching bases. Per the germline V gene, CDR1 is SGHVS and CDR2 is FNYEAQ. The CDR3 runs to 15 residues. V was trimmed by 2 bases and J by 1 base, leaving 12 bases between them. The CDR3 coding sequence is TGTGCCAGCAGCTTACAGGGAACCTTTTCCTACGAGCAGTACTTC. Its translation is CASSLQGTFSYEQYF.

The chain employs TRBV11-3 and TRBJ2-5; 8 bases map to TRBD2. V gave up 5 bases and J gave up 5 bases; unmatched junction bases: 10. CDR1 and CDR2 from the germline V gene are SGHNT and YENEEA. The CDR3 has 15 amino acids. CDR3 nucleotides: TGTGCCAGCAGCCTCGGGCGGGGGGCATGGGAGACCCAGTACTTC. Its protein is CASSLGRGAWETQYF.

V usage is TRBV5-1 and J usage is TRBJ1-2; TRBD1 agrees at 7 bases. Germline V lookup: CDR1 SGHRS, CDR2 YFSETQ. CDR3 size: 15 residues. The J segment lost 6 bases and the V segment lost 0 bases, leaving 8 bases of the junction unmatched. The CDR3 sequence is CASSLEPGGQNGYTF. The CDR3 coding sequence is TGCGCCAGCAGCTTGGAACCAGGGGGACAGAATGGCTACACCTTC.

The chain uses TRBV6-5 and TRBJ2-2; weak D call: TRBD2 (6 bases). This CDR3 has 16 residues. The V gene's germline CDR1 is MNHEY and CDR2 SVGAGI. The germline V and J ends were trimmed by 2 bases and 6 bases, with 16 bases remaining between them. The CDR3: CASSYDGSREAGELFF. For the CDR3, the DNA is TGTGCCAGCAGTTACGATGGGTCCAGGGAGGCCGGGGAGCTGTTTTTT.

The CDR3 reads CASSMGTGEGETQYF. CDR3 sequence (DNA): TGCGCCAGCAGCATGGGGACAGGGGAGGGAGAGACCCAGTACTTC. The chain couples TRBV5-1 to TRBJ2-5; 10 nucleotides line up with TRBD1. After removal of 4 bases from V and 4 bases from J, the junction contained 7 bases not matched to a gene. The CDR3 runs to 15 residues. The germline CDR1 and CDR2 sequences are SGHRS and YFSETQ.

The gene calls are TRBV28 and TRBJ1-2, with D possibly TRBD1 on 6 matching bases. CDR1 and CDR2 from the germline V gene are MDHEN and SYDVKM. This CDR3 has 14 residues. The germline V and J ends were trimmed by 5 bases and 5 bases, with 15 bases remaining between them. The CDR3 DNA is TGTGCCAGCAGTCTCAGGGGTTCGGGATATGGCTACACCTTC. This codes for CASSLRGSGYGYTF.

The CDR3 here is CASSSGRANEQFF. DNA for the CDR3: TGTGCCAGCAGCTCGGGGAGGGCAAATGAGCAGTTCTTC. This chain connects TRBV7-9 to TRBJ2-1; 7 positions agree with TRBD2. CDR1 and CDR2 from the germline V gene are SEHNR and FQNEAQ (reference sequence). The CDR3 runs to 13 residues. V shed 4 bases and J 7 bases; nucleotides not matched to a gene: 4.

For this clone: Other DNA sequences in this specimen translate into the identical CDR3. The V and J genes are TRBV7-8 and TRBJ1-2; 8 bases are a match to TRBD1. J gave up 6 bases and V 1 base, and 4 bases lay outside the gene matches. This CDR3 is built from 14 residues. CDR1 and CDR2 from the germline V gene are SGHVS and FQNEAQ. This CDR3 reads CASSLGTGIHGYTF. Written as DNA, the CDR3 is TGTGCCAGCAGCTTAGGGACAGGGATCCATGGCTACACCTTC.

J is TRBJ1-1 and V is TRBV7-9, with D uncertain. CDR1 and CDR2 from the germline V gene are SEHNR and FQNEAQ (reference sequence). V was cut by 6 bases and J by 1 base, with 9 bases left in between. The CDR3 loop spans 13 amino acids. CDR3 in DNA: TGTGCCAGCAGTCGTACAGCGAACACTGAAGCTTTCTTT. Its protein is CASSRTANTEAFF.

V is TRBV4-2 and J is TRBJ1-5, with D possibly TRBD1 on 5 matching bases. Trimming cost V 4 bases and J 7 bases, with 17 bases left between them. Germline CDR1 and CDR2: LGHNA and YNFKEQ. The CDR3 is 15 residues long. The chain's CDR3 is CASSLHGQGQQPQHF. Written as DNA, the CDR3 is TGTGCCAGCAGCCTCCATGGGCAGGGTCAACAGCCCCAGCATTTT.

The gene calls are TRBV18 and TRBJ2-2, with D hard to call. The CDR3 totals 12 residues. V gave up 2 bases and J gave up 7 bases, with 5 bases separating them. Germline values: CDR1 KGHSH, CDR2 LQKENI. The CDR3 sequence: CASSPASGELFF. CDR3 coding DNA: TGTGCCAGCTCACCAGCGAGCGGGGAGCTGTTTTTT.

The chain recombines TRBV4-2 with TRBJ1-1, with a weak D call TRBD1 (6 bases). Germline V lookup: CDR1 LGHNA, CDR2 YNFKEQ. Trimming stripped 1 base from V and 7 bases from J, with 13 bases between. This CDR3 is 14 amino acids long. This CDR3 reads CASSQALGAGEAFF. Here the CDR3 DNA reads TGTGCCAGCAGCCAAGCGTTGGGGGCTGGTGAAGCTTTCTTT.